This TCR beta chain was found in a study of cytomegalovirus exposure and HLA in healthy donors. The data were produced by immunoSEQ multiplex PCR, yet TCRdb's version contains in-frame clones alone and is incomplete. The data contain about 250,000 clones, about 90% of them singletons. This receptor was obtained from a man between 18 and 29 years old in good health and CMV-seropositive. Material: PBMCs.

The CDR3 region has the DNA TGTGCCGGGACAGGGAGGCAGACCCAGTACTTC. It translates to CAGTGRQTQYF. The V and J genes are TRBV2 and TRBJ2-5, with 9 positions matching TRBD1. Trimming cost V 11 bases and J 6 bases; bases outside gene matches: 4. CDR3 size: 11 residues. Germline V CDR1 and CDR2: SNHLY, FYNNEI.